This T cell receptor (beta chain) was obtained from a study of PD-L1 blockade in urothelial cancer. Study details: Specimens of blood held a median count of roughly 130,000 T cells.

Between 1 and 8 samples per patient were obtained, pretreatment and on-treatment. This CDR3 comprises 15 residues. CDR1 and CDR2 (germline): SGHVS, FNYEAQ. Trimming removed 6 bases at V and 3 bases at J, with 18 bases between. TCRdb's copy holds only in-frame clones and misses some; the assay was immunoSEQ multiplex PCR. Here the sample spans 20,000 to 25,000 clones, roughly 90% being singletons. The sequence came from a woman between 55 and 75 years old with urothelial cancer. V is TRBV7-6 and J is TRBJ2-7; D may be TRBD2 (5 bases). The sequencing used PBMCs, collected around atezolizumab (anti-PD-L1) treatment. The CDR3 DNA follows: TGTGCCAGCAGTGAGGGTCCAGGCTCCCACTACGAGCAGTACTTC. Its protein product is CASSEGPGSHYEQYF.